Described below is a single T cell receptor (beta chain) sequence and its context. As handled by the study authors: Reference gene primer amplification in the assay estimated nucleated cell counts. Assay: immunoSEQ multiplex PCR; the TCRdb copy retains only in-frame clones and omits some. V and J calls and clone size follow that table, whereas D and trimming were derived from the DNA. The top ten hold approximately 6% of the sample, which has around 250,000 clones, over 70% seen once. This sample is drawn from a study of blood T cell repertoires in COVID-19. Study details: COVID-19 samples, acute and convalescent, were from the United States, Italy and Spain. Sample material is recorded as cDNA or gDNA derived from T cells, B-cell-depleted T cells, or PBMCs.

Germline V gene data show CDR1 as SGHTA and CDR2 as FQGTGA. Trimming took off 5 bases at V and 1 base at J, with 8 bases between the two ends. The CDR3 is made up of 13 amino acids. Material for sequencing was peripheral blood. This rearrangement joins TRBV7-3 to TRBJ1-1, with D uncertain. This receptor was identified in a man older than 75 with acute or convalescent COVID-19. The DNA of the CDR3 is TGTGCCAGCAGCCGGCGGTCGAACACTGAAGCTTTCTTT. Translating gives CASSRRSNTEAFF.